The rows below give T cell receptor beta chains drawn from one sample of a study of cytomegalovirus exposure and HLA in healthy donors. Clones were sequenced by immunoSEQ multiplex PCR, and TCRdb holds only the in-frame ones, with some missing. Among hundreds of thousands of clones, roughly 87% were seen once, and the ten largest hold about 12%. Input material: PBMCs. Every receptor here comes from a man aged 18 to 30 in good health and CMV-seropositive. The CDR3 runs from the conserved cysteine through the conserved F or W. The order of the fields is J gene, clone size, V gene, CDR3 protein. For some rows the clone size is stated as once, few or many, or as a class when expanded; others skip it.

TRBJ2-7,NA,TRBV15,CATSRASGTLGEQYF
TRBJ2-7,NA,TRBV6-5,CASSSLRTSYEQYF
TRBJ2-1,NA,TRBV6-1,CASSEGANEQFF
TRBJ1-4,NA,TRBV7-2,CASSERKSDDKLFF
TRBJ2-2,NA,TRBV7-8,CASLAGTNTGELFF
TRBJ2-5,NA,TRBV2,CASSPSVVTQETQYF
TRBJ2-7,NA,TRBV4-2,CASSQGSVSSYEQYF
TRBJ2-1,NA,TRBV11-1,CASSSGLYEQFF
TRBJ2-1,NA,TRBV30,CAWSEGLAGGPYNEQFF
TRBJ2-1,NA,TRBV6-5,CASSTGVGSYNEQFF
TRBJ2-1,NA,TRBV6-1,CASSEPLGLAPYNEQFF
TRBJ1-3,NA,TRBV4-2,CASSQGGASGNTIYF
TRBJ2-7,once,TRBV5-1,CASSSGTDISYEQYF
TRBJ1-1,NA,TRBV7-9,CASSSPRGANTEAFF
TRBJ1-5,NA,TRBV7-2,CASSLDRDQPQHF
TRBJ1-5,NA,TRBV30,CAWSVKGSQPQHF